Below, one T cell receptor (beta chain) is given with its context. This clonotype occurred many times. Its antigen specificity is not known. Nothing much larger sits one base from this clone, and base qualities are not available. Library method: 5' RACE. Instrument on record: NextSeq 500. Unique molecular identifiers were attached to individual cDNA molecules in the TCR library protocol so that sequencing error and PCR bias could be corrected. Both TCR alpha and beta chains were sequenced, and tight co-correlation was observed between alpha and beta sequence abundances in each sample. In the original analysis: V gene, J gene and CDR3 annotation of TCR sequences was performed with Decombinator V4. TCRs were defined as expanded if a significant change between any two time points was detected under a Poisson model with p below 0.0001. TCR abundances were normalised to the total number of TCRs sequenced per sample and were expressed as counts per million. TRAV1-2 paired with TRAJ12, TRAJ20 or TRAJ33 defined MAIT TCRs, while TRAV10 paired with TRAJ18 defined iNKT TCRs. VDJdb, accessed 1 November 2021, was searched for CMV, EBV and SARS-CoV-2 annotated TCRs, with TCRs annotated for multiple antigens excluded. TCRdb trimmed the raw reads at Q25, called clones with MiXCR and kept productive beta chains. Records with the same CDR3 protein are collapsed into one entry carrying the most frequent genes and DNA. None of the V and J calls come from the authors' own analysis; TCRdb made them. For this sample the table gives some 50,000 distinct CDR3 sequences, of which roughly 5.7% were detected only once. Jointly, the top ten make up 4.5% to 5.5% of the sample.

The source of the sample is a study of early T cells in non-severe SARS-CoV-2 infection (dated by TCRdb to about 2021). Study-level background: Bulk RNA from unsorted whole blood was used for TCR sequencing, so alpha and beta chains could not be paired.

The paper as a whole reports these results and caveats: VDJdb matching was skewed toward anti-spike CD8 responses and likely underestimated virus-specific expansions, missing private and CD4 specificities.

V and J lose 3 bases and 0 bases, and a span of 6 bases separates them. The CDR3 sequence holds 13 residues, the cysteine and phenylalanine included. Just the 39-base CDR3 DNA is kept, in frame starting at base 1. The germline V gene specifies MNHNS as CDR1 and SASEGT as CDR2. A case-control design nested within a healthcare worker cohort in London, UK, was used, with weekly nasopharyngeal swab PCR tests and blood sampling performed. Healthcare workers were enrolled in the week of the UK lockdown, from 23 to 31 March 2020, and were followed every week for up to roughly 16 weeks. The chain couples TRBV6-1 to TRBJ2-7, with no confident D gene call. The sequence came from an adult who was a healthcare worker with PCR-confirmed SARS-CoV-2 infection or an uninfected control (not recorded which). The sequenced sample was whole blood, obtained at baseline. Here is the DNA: TGTGCCAGCAGTGATCGACTCTCCTACGAGCAGTACTTC. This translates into CASSDRLSYEQYF.